This TCR beta chain stems from a study of CD8+ T cells in alopecia areata. CD4+ and CD8+ T cells were sorted from PBMCs stained for CD3, CD4 and CD8. After isolation, RNA underwent reverse transcription to generate cDNA as the sequencing template. Generated by immunoSEQ multiplex PCR, the TCRdb table keeps only in-frame clones and is missing some. The sample lists about 180,000 clones; over 50% were seen once. CDR1 LNHNV and CDR2 YYDKDF come from the germline V gene (reference sequence). This CDR3 region has 15 residues. The V segment lost 3 bases and the J segment 4 bases; nucleotides outside the gene matches: 1.

This sequence joins TRBV15 and TRBJ2-5; 14 nucleotides align to TRBD2. Sequencing used CD4+ T cells sorted from blood, obtained at week 0. The TCR was taken from a human donor with alopecia areata. The CDR3 protein is CATSRGLAGAETQYF. The CDR3 coding sequence is TGTGCCACCAGCAGGGGACTAGCGGGGGCAGAGACCCAGTACTTC.